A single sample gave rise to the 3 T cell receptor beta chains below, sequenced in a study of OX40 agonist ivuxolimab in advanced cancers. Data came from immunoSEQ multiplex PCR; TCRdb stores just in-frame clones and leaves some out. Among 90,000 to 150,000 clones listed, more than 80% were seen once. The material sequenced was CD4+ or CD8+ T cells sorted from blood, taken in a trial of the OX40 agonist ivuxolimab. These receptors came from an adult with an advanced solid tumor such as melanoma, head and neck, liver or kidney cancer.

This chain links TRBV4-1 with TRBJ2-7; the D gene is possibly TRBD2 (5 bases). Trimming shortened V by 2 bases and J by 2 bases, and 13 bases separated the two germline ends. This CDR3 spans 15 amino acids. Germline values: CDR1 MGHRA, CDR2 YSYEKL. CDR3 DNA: TGCGCCAGCAGCCAACCGGGGAGAAGGACCTACGAGCAGTACTTC. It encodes CASSQPGRRTYEQYF.

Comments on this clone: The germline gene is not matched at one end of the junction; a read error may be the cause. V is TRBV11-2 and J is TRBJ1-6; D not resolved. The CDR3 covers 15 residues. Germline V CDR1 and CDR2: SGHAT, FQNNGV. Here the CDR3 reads CASREMSSYNSPLHF. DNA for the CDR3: TGCGCCAGCAGAGAGATGAGCTCCTATAATTCACCCCTCCACTTT.

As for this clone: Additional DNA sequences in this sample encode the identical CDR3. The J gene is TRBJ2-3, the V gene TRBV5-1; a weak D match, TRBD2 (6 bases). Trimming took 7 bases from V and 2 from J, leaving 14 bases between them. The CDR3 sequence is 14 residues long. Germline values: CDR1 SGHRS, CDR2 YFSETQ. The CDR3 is CASSGGVITDTQYF. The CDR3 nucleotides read TGCGCCAGCTCCGGCGGGGTTATCACAGATACGCAGTATTTT.